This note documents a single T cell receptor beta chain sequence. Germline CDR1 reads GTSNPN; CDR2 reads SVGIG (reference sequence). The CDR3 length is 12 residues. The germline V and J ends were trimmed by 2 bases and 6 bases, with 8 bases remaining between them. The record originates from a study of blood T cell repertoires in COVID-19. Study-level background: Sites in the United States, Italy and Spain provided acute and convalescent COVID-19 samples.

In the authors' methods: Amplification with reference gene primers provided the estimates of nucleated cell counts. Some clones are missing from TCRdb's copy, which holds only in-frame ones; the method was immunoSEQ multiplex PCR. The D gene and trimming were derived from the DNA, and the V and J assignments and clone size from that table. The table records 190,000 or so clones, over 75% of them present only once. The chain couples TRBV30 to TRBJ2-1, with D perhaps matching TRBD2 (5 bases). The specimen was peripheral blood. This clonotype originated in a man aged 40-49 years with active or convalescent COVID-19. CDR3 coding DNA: TGTGCCTGGAGTACTACTAGCAATGAGCAGTTCTTC. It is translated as CAWSTTSNEQFF. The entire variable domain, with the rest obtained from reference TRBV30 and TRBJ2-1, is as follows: SQTIHQWPATLVQPVGSPLSLECTVEGTSNPNLYWYRQAAGRGLQLLFYSVGIGQISSEVPQNLSASRPQDRQFILSSKKLLLSDSGFYLCAWSTTSNEQFFGPGTRLTVL.